Listed below are T cell receptor beta chains from one sample, sequenced in a study of blood T cell repertoires in COVID-19. Clones were read by immunoSEQ multiplex PCR, and TCRdb kept only the in-frame ones, dropping some. The sample records 140,000 to 150,000 clones, about 87% being singletons. The sample was peripheral blood. The receptors derive from a woman between 45 and 65 years old with acute or convalescent COVID-19. Both conserved end residues are trimmed from each CDR3. The size field is filled for only some rows; it gives once, few, many or a size class.

ASSLRLAGAISSPTSPLSYEQY,TRBV7-3,TRBJ2-7,NA
ASSPLSGGDSSPLH,TRBV18,TRBJ1-6,NA
ASTPQGVATNEKLF,TRBV5-8,TRBJ1-4,NA
ATNLGHNTEAF,TRBV6-5,TRBJ1-1,NA
ASTGTTRTDTQY,TRBV6-5,TRBJ2-3,NA
ASSVQLVLGEQF,TRBV9,TRBJ2-1,NA
ASSQDRVETQY,TRBV7-9,TRBJ2-5,NA
ASTPSRGLNEKLF,TRBV6-5,TRBJ1-4,once
ASSRAGVAYEQY,TRBV3-1/TRBV3-2,TRBJ2-7,NA
ASSFDRKTTDTQY,TRBV7-3,TRBJ2-3,NA
ASSVTSGTSYEQY,TRBV9,TRBJ2-7,NA
ASSYSAGELF,TRBV6-2/TRBV6-3,TRBJ2-2,NA